The clone carrying this TCR beta chain was counted a few times. Its antigen is undetermined. PCR was performed using 60 Vbeta and 13 Jbeta primers. Profiling relied on immunoSEQ multiplex PCR, and the TCRdb table lists in-frame clones only, not all of them. Of about 300,000 clones in the sample, 86% were seen once. These data are taken from a study of cytomegalovirus exposure and HLA in healthy donors. Study-wide points: Reportedly, fewer N-insertions than the roughly 700-donor mean appeared in an Asian-associated ancestry cluster in a later analysis. The authors listed 150 to 200 TCR beta chains as cytomegalovirus-associated. It was reportedly the case that the classifier diagnosed cytomegalovirus status with high specificity and sensitivity.

Trimming cost V 10 bases and J 4 bases, with 19 bases left between them. CDR3 length: 14 amino acids. The germline CDR1 and CDR2 sequences are SNHLY and FYNNEI. The material sequenced was PBMCs. This chain uses TRBV2 with TRBJ1-1; unclear D gene. The sequence was obtained from a man aged 40-49 years in good health and CMV-seropositive. CDR3 in DNA: TGTGCCACCAAAACGGAGCGTCCGGCCACTGAAGCTTTCTTT. Translated: CATKTERPATEAFF.